This T cell receptor (beta chain) was obtained from a study of blood T cell repertoires in COVID-19 (TCRdb year 2020). As for the study more broadly: Samples covering the acute and convalescent phases of COVID-19 were provided by collaborators in the United States, Italy and Spain. The material from the prospective study consisted of cDNA or gDNA derived from T cells, B-cell-depleted T cells, or PBMCs. Deeply sampled blood TCRbeta repertoires from subjects exposed to, actively infected with, or recovered from COVID-19 were included in the dataset. The repertoires were released in a freely available public database meant as a resource for research on the immune response to SARS-CoV-2. Samples were obtained from the ongoing ImmuneRACE study (first 160 participants) and from 1,254 subjects provided by 6 global collaborators. A de-identified subject ID, COVID-19 status, age in years and sex were almost always included in the sample metadata. Where HLA class I and class II types were available, the types were taken from metadata supplied by the sample provider, not from assay-based typing. Study-level results and caveats: Clinical and demographic metadata were provided uncurated, with the amount varying by source and participant.

V is pruned by 0 bases and J by 7 bases, leaving 6 bases of the junction without a gene match. The CDR3 covers 14 residues, taking in both the cysteine and the phenylalanine. Just the 42-base CDR3 DNA is kept, in frame starting at base 1. Taken from the germline V gene, the CDR1 and CDR2 loops are SQVTM and ANQGSEA. The immunoSEQ Assay, a bias-controlled multiplex PCR, was used to amplify TCRbeta CDR3 regions from genomic DNA. As for how the authors treated the data: Nucleated cell counts per sample were estimated from amplification of reference gene primers within the assay. To quantify the absolute abundance of each unique TCRbeta CDR3 rearrangement, sequence reads were collapsed and filtered. Productive Simpson clonality was computed per sample as the square root of Simpson's diversity index over productive rearrangements. The clones in this table, taken by TCRdb from immuneACCESS, are in-frame only. Not every clone is retained; where verified, under half of the shortfall comes from an unresolved V gene, and the cause of the rest is unknown. V, J and clone size reflect that table, while D and trimming were determined from the DNA. This sample gives hundreds of thousands of clones in total; approximately 83% of them show up just once. The ten largest account for 3% to 4% of the sample.

Enrolling through a virtual design, the prospective study's participants ranged in age from roughly 18 to 95 years and lived across about two dozen United States geographic areas. Cohort assignment in the prospective study relied on participant-reported clinical history from a screening survey and a study questionnaire. In the prospective study, whole blood, serum and a nasopharyngeal or oropharyngeal swab were collected from each participant by mobile phlebotomists. Over a roughly 2-month period, participants in the prospective study had the option of providing additional blood draws and questionnaires. Before DNA extraction, prospective study blood samples were shipped either frozen or at room temperature. Comments on this clone: The antigen it binds to is not known. Within one base of it there is no much larger clone, and no base qualities were kept.

The chain was built from TRBV29-1 and TRBJ2-1, with 7 bases aligning to TRBD2. The sequenced material came from PBMCs or T cells enriched from blood (not recorded which). This TCR was sampled from a woman aged 35 to 49 with acute COVID-19. CDR3 reads: CSVEEGGSSNEQFF. The nucleotides are TGCAGCGTTGAAGAGGGCGGGAGTAGTAATGAGCAGTTCTTC.